Listed below are T cell receptor beta chains from one sample, sequenced in a study of blood T cell repertoires in COVID-19. Data came from immunoSEQ multiplex PCR; TCRdb stores just in-frame clones and leaves some out. The table shows 270,000 or so clones, with 90% occurring only once. The material sequenced was peripheral blood. The receptors stem from a woman aged 55-70 years with COVID-19, enrolled during active disease. The conserved cysteine and the conserved F or W are not part of the CDR3 here. Each record gives: D gene, CDR3 length, V gene, J gene, clone size, CDR3 protein. A D gene is named only where the DNA matches it firmly. Rows may omit the clone size; those that give it use once, few, many or a size class.

D: TRBD1
length: 13
V: TRBV6-2/TRBV6-3
J: TRBJ2-3
size: once
CDR3: ASSTLTGGTDTQY

D: .
length: 12
V: TRBV10-3
J: TRBJ1-1
size: .
CDR3: AIRWEGRASEAF

D: .
length: 16
V: TRBV10-3
J: TRBJ1-1
size: .
CDR3: AISEWRRGRVEDTEAF

D: .
length: 11
V: TRBV6-5
J: TRBJ1-2
size: .
CDR3: ASRNPAGYGYT

D: TRBD2
length: 13
V: TRBV4-1
J: TRBJ2-7
size: .
CDR3: ASSPPGGGFYEQY

D: TRBD1
length: 14
V: TRBV5-1
J: TRBJ1-4
size: few
CDR3: ATRTGDPLGDEKLF

D: .
length: 13
V: TRBV7-2
J: TRBJ1-5
size: .
CDR3: ASSLLSAPEVPQH

D: TRBD1
length: 12
V: TRBV7-2
J: TRBJ2-7
size: .
CDR3: ASSAQGARREQH

D: .
length: 11
V: TRBV7-2
J: TRBJ2-5
size: .
CDR3: ASSFGGRETQY

D: .
length: 11
V: TRBV5-6
J: TRBJ1-2
size: .
CDR3: ASSLVGVGGYT

D: .
length: 12
V: TRBV18
J: TRBJ1-1
size: .
CDR3: ASSSVQGSTEAF

D: TRBD1
length: 14
V: TRBV14
J: TRBJ1-5
size: .
CDR3: ASSRQGAYSNQPQH

D: .
length: 15
V: TRBV19
J: TRBJ2-1
size: .
CDR3: ASSTLVGLATYNEQF

D: .
length: 13
V: TRBV30
J: TRBJ1-1
size: .
CDR3: AWKGRAFMNTEAF

D: .
length: 16
V: TRBV10-1
J: TRBJ2-5
size: .
CDR3: ASRGMGNAGKRQETQY

D: TRBD1
length: 12
V: TRBV27
J: TRBJ1-4
size: .
CDR3: ASKETGPNEKLF

D: TRBD1
length: 13
V: TRBV2
J: TRBJ2-7
size: .
CDR3: ASSGLGQGLGEQY

D: TRBD1
length: 10
V: TRBV12-3/TRBV12-4
J: TRBJ1-1
size: .
CDR3: ASGTGYTEAF

D: .
length: 10
V: TRBV12-3/TRBV12-4
J: TRBJ1-1
size: .
CDR3: ASSLAVTEAF

D: .
length: 11
V: TRBV19
J: TRBJ1-2
size: .
CDR3: ASSMVRSAGYT

D: .
length: 13
V: TRBV19
J: TRBJ1-1
size: few
CDR3: ASSNSGEGRTEAF

D: TRBD1
length: 14
V: TRBV4-3
J: TRBJ2-2
size: .
CDR3: ASSQGTGVRGGELF

D: .
length: 13
V: TRBV18
J: TRBJ1-1
size: .
CDR3: ASSRKGTYLAEAF

D: .
length: 13
V: TRBV7-2
J: TRBJ1-1
size: once
CDR3: ASRGDQGIYTEAF

D: .
length: 13
V: TRBV3-1/TRBV3-2
J: TRBJ1-1
size: .
CDR3: ASSLRLQGGTEAF

D: .
length: 13
V: TRBV5-1
J: TRBJ1-6
size: once
CDR3: ASTSGGTVNSPLH

D: .
length: 11
V: TRBV12-3/TRBV12-4
J: TRBJ1-2
size: .
CDR3: ASSLTLTYGYT

D: TRBD2
length: 12
V: TRBV6-6
J: TRBJ2-5
size: .
CDR3: ASSYLGGGETQY

D: .
length: 16
V: TRBV15
J: TRBJ2-2
size: .
CDR3: ATSRDLIRGGNTGELF

D: .
length: 10
V: TRBV19
J: TRBJ2-3
size: .
CDR3: ASSIYTDTQY

D: TRBD2
length: 13
V: TRBV11-3
J: TRBJ2-1
size: .
CDR3: ASSSGLAGEGEQF

D: .
length: 13
V: TRBV5-1
J: TRBJ2-5
size: .
CDR3: ASSLANGYQETQY

D: TRBD1
length: 14
V: TRBV5-1
J: TRBJ2-1
size: .
CDR3: ASSLHLRQGINEQF